Sequencing of this T cell receptor (beta chain) was carried out in a study of T cell repertoires in cytomegalovirus infection (dated by TCRdb to 2018 to 2020). About the study as a whole: The HLA type of each donor mattered for the analysis, because public TCR beta signatures pointed to carriage of CMV infection along with the matching HLA type. Results the study describes overall, beyond this receptor: The ex vivo response was dominated by HLA-C-restricted CMV-specific TCR beta clonotypes, which also provided the single most frequent clonotype in two of eight donors. Carriers of CMV infection plus the relevant HLA type were discriminated by the cumulative frequency of public TCR beta family members in the study cohort and in an independent roughly 370-donor cohort.

Reads for this sample came from an Illumina HiSeq 1500. The public sequencing data were trimmed at Q25 with fastp and processed into clonotypes with MiXCR by TCRdb, which kept only in-frame beta chains. Each CDR3 protein gets just one entry, which takes the most common genes and DNA from the rows behind it. A total of approximately 250,000 distinct CDR3 sequences appear in this sample, about 7% of them only once. The top ten hold around 6.9% of the sample. This clonotype has a count of ten or more. Its antigen is unknown. The input lacks base qualities; no much larger clone sits a single base away. The CDR3 runs 14 amino acids, cysteine and phenylalanine included. Only the CDR3 part of the read is kept: 42 bases, read in frame from the first base. V loses 3 bases of germline sequence and J loses 5 bases, and the interval between the two ends is 14 bases. Via the germline V gene (reference sequence), CDR1 is MNHEY and CDR2 SMNVEV.

Sequencing was performed on PBMCs. In this chain, TRBV27 is recombined with TRBJ2-7, with TRBD2 perhaps the D gene, on 5 matching bases. The receptor's source is a human donor in good health (CMV status not recorded). Some clones in this sample may be carry-over from other donors' samples. The sequenced DNA is TGTGCCAGCAGTTTTTCCCGGGGAGTGGACGAGCAGTACTTC. This translates into CASSFSRGVDEQYF.